This T cell receptor (beta chain) stems from a study of T cells in Graves' hyperthyroidism and ophthalmopathy. This clonotype was observed many times. Researchers took RNA transcripts and amplified the TCR beta CDR3 regions from them. A set of HTBI primers served as the primers for a first-round RT-PCR of the TCR CDR3. Each CDR3 protein is one row after TCRdb ran MiXCR on the multiplex PCR reads. Of fewer than 350,000 distinct CDR3 sequences listed, approximately 18% are singletons. At least 3 on the Clinical Activity Score was recorded for ophthalmopathy patients, who also had NOSPECS grade at least 4 and duration under 3 months. Patients were excluded because of uncontrolled infection, other autoimmune disease, pregnancy or lactation. This CDR3 spans 12 amino acids. CDR1 SGHRS and CDR2 YFSETQ come from the germline V gene. The germline V and J ends were trimmed by 4 bases and 7 bases, with 11 bases remaining between them.

The chain combines TRBV5-1 with TRBJ1-1; possibly TRBD1 for D (5 bases). The receptor comes from a man aged 45 to 65 with Graves' ophthalmopathy. Sequenced: blood. This CDR3 reads CASSGETVEAFF. Here the CDR3 DNA reads TGCGCCAGCAGCGGGGAGACAGTTGAAGCTTTCTTT.